Listed below are T cell receptor beta chains from one sample, sequenced in a study of T-cell memory formation after mild COVID-19. Each CDR3 protein is one row after TCRdb ran MiXCR on the 5' RACE reads. Here the sample spans roughly 300,000 distinct CDR3 sequences, under 20% being singletons. Sequencing used PBMCs or a T cell subset sorted from them (not recorded which). These receptors were taken from a man between 18 and 35 years old who had mild COVID-19 (a few samples of this study predate the infection). Cell type and time point are not known. The CDR3 runs from the conserved cysteine through the conserved F or W. The D gene is left open where the match is weak. A clone size is listed for some rows: how often the clone was seen (once, few, many), or a class if it is expanded.

J,size,D,V,DNA,CDR3
TRBJ2-7,few,NA,TRBV10-3,TGTGCCACCACCGGGGAGTCCTACGAGCAGTACTTC,CATTGESYEQYF
TRBJ1-1,NA,NA,TRBV24-1,TGTGCCACCAGTGATAACGGACGGACCCCTGAAGCTTTCTTT,CATSDNGRTPEAFF
TRBJ2-5,few,NA,TRBV6-6,TGTGCCAGCACCGTGGGGGGGCCCCTACAAGAGACCCAGTACTTC,CASTVGGPLQETQYF
TRBJ2-1,few,NA,TRBV7-8,TGTGCCAGCAGCGCGGGACTTTACAATGAGCAGTTCTTC,CASSAGLYNEQFF
TRBJ2-2,NA,NA,TRBV7-9,TGTGCCAGCAGCCCTGACTCCCCCGTGGGGACCGGGGAGCTGTTTTTT,CASSPDSPVGTGELFF
TRBJ2-1,many,NA,TRBV19,TGTGCCAGTAGTACCGGAGTGGGCAGTGAGCAGTTCTTC,CASSTGVGSEQFF
TRBJ1-3,few,NA,TRBV5-1,TGCGCCAGCAGCTCCGATGAGTCTGGAAACACCATATATTTT,CASSSDESGNTIYF
TRBJ2-3,NA,TRBD2,TRBV7-3,TGTGCCAGCAGCATCGCTAGCGGGGCGGCAGGGCAGTATTTT,CASSIASGAAGQYF
TRBJ1-2,NA,TRBD1,TRBV5-1,TGCGCCAGCAGCGAGGGACAGCCCTATGGCTACACCTTC,CASSEGQPYGYTF
TRBJ1-5,NA,NA,TRBV5-4,TGTGCCAGCAGCGGGCCAGGGCTCAATCAGCCCCAGCATTTT,CASSGPGLNQPQHF
TRBJ1-1,many,TRBD1,TRBV5-1,TGCGCCAGCAGCTTGAGGACAGGGGGGACTGAAGCTTTCTTT,CASSLRTGGTEAFF
TRBJ2-5,NA,NA,TRBV29-1,TGCAGCGTCGGAAGGCTAGATGGGAAAGAGACCCAGTACTTC,CSVGRLDGKETQYF
TRBJ2-5,NA,NA,TRBV2,TGTGCCAGCAGGGCGGGGAGCCTAAAAGAGACCCAGTACTTC,CASRAGSLKETQYF
TRBJ2-3,many,TRBD1,TRBV12-3/TRBV12-4,TGTGCCAGCAGTCAGGGGGCCGCGTTAAGCACAGATACGCAGTATTTT,CASSQGAALSTDTQYF
TRBJ2-1,few,TRBD2,TRBV7-3,TGTGCCAGCAGCTCGGGGGGGCATAGGAATGAGCAGTTCTTC,CASSSGGHRNEQFF
TRBJ2-1,NA,TRBD2,TRBV5-5,TGTGCCAGCAGCTTGGACCTAGCGGGGTACAATGAGCAGTTCTTC,CASSLDLAGYNEQFF
TRBJ1-6,NA,NA,TRBV12-3/TRBV12-4,TGTGCAAGCAGTTTACGGGGGGCGTGGGGATCACCCCTCCACTTT,CASSLRGAWGSPLHF
TRBJ1-1,NA,NA,TRBV6-5,TGTGCCAGCATTGTGACAGGATCTACTGAAGCTTTCTTT,CASIVTGSTEAFF
TRBJ2-3,few,NA,TRBV7-9,TGTGCCAGCAGCTTAGTGCAGCCCACAGATACGCAGTATTTT,CASSLVQPTDTQYF
TRBJ1-5,few,TRBD1,TRBV6-5,TGTGCCAGCAGTACAGGGGTTGCGGTTCAGCCCCAGCATTTT,CASSTGVAVQPQHF
TRBJ2-3,few,NA,TRBV7-3,TGTGCCAGCAGCCCCAGGGTCACAGATACGCAGTATTTT,CASSPRVTDTQYF
TRBJ2-3,NA,TRBD2,TRBV28,TGTGCCAGCAGGACTAGCGGGGGGGTTTTCTACACAGATACGCAGTATTTT,CASRTSGGVFYTDTQYF
TRBJ2-3,NA,NA,TRBV4-3,TGCGCCAGCAGCCAAGACAAAGCGGGCCCGCGCACAGATACGCAGTATTTT,CASSQDKAGPRTDTQYF
TRBJ2-1,few,NA,TRBV6-2/TRBV6-3,TGTGCCAGCAGTTACTGGCGGGGCTCCTACAATGAGCAGTTCTTC,CASSYWRGSYNEQFF
TRBJ2-3,many,TRBD1,TRBV12-3/TRBV12-4,TGTGCCAGCAGGAACAGGGGAGTGGCAGATACGCAGTATTTT,CASRNRGVADTQYF
TRBJ1-4,few,TRBD1,TRBV7-8,TGTGCCAGCAGTCGACAGGGGCGATTTGGCGAAAAACTGTTTTTT,CASSRQGRFGEKLFF
TRBJ2-1,many,TRBD2,TRBV7-9,TGTGCCAGCAGCTTATCGCTAGCGGGGTCCTACAATGAGCAGTTCTTC,CASSLSLAGSYNEQFF
TRBJ1-2,few,NA,TRBV27,TGTGCCAGCAGTTTATCGCCCAGGTCGGGCGGCTACACCTTC,CASSLSPRSGGYTF
TRBJ1-2,few,NA,TRBV6-1,TGTGCCAGCCTTTCCGTATCCGCCAGACTTAATGGCTACACCTTC,CASLSVSARLNGYTF
TRBJ2-1,NA,NA,TRBV18,TGTGCCAGCTCACCGAATGTGGCAGGGGACTACAATGAGCAGTTCTTC,CASSPNVAGDYNEQFF
TRBJ2-5,NA,NA,TRBV7-2,TGTGCCAGCAGCCGGGGATTGTACCAAGAGACCCAGTACTTC,CASSRGLYQETQYF
TRBJ2-3,NA,NA,TRBV5-1,TGCGCCAGCAGCTTTGGGACAAACACAGATACGCAGTATTTT,CASSFGTNTDTQYF
TRBJ2-1,NA,NA,TRBV28,TGTGCCAGCAGTTCCTACACAGGGTACAATGAGCAGTTCTTC,CASSSYTGYNEQFF
TRBJ2-5,NA,NA,TRBV6-5,TGTGCCAGCAGTTACTTTCAGGGTTCGCGAGAGACCCAGTACTTC,CASSYFQGSRETQYF
TRBJ2-2,many,TRBD2,TRBV5-1,TGCGCCAGCAGCCAAAGCGGGGGCCCGAACACCGGGGAGCTGTTTTTT,CASSQSGGPNTGELFF
TRBJ2-3,NA,NA,TRBV9,TGTGCCAGCAGCGAGAGGAGCCCACAGGGCACAGATACGCAGTATTTT,CASSERSPQGTDTQYF
TRBJ1-2,many,NA,TRBV11-2,TGTGCCAGCAGCTTAGTCCCAGGGGATGGTGGCTACACCTTC,CASSLVPGDGGYTF
TRBJ1-1,NA,NA,TRBV6-5,TGTGCCAGCAGTCGATCACCCGTGCGGGGTTGGAACACTGAAGCTTTCTTT,CASSRSPVRGWNTEAFF
TRBJ1-2,NA,NA,TRBV7-9,TGTGCCAGCAGCTTACCAGGGGCCCACTATGGCTACACCTTC,CASSLPGAHYGYTF
TRBJ2-5,few,NA,TRBV12-3/TRBV12-4,TGTGCCAGCAGGCCCGGGACATACCAAGAGACCCAGTACTTC,CASRPGTYQETQYF
TRBJ2-3,NA,NA,TRBV14,TGTGCCAGCAGCCAAGATTATTTTTATGGCAGGGAAAACCCCCCTAGCACAGATACGCAGTATTTT,CASSQDYFYGRENPPSTDTQYF
TRBJ2-1,many,NA,TRBV3-1,TGTGCCAGCAGCCAAGATGCCAGACGGGGACGAGGAGACAATGAGCAGTTCTTC,CASSQDARRGRGDNEQFF
TRBJ2-1,NA,NA,TRBV19,TGTGCCACTACTCGGCTGTATGAGCAGTTCTTC,CATTRLYEQFF